A selection of T cell receptor beta chains follows, all from one sample in a study of control samples from healthy donors and cancer patients. Assay used: immunoSEQ multiplex PCR; TCRdb lists only in-frame clones, some missing. The table includes roughly 100,000 clones, 80% to 90% detected once. The sample comprised blood. The receptors were gathered from a man younger than 45 in good health. Each CDR3 is given without its conserved first and last residue. Some rows have no size entry. The others give once, few or many, or a class for an expanded clone.

clone size: -
CDR3 length: 14
J gene: TRBJ1-3
V gene: TRBV2
CDR3 protein: ASNKRQGASGNTIY

clone size: -
CDR3 length: 11
J gene: TRBJ1-3
V gene: TRBV14
CDR3 protein: ASSLHSGNTIY

clone size: -
CDR3 length: 11
J gene: TRBJ2-2
V gene: TRBV27
CDR3 protein: ASSQGPLGELF

clone size: -
CDR3 length: 13
J gene: TRBJ1-2
V gene: TRBV4-1
CDR3 protein: ASSHQAAFNYGYT

clone size: -
CDR3 length: 12
J gene: TRBJ2-7
V gene: TRBV5-1
CDR3 protein: ASSLAGGGYEQY

clone size: -
CDR3 length: 13
J gene: TRBJ2-2
V gene: TRBV3-1/TRBV3-2
CDR3 protein: ASTLRGRGPGELF

clone size: -
CDR3 length: 12
J gene: TRBJ1-5
V gene: TRBV10-3
CDR3 protein: AISESMGFQPQH

clone size: -
CDR3 length: 11
J gene: TRBJ2-7
V gene: TRBV4-1
CDR3 protein: ASSQGGGHEQY

clone size: -
CDR3 length: 15
J gene: TRBJ2-1
V gene: TRBV4-3
CDR3 protein: ASSHTGTGALGHEQF

clone size: few
CDR3 length: 11
J gene: TRBJ2-7
V gene: TRBV28
CDR3 protein: ASSPGQGEKQY

clone size: few
CDR3 length: 14
J gene: TRBJ2-3
V gene: TRBV13
CDR3 protein: ASSRPGLAGTDTQY

clone size: -
CDR3 length: 11
J gene: TRBJ2-1
V gene: TRBV18
CDR3 protein: ASSASGDNEQF

clone size: -
CDR3 length: 12
J gene: TRBJ1-3
V gene: TRBV6-5
CDR3 protein: ATLNGGSGNTIY

clone size: -
CDR3 length: 11
J gene: TRBJ1-6
V gene: TRBV28
CDR3 protein: ASSNMLNSPLH

clone size: -
CDR3 length: 12
J gene: TRBJ2-5
V gene: TRBV5-1
CDR3 protein: ASSFEGGEETQY

clone size: -
CDR3 length: 14
J gene: TRBJ2-7
V gene: TRBV30
CDR3 protein: AWTPRQGARSYEQY

clone size: -
CDR3 length: 13
J gene: TRBJ2-7
V gene: TRBV10-3
CDR3 protein: AITNELAGGGEQY

clone size: -
CDR3 length: 12
J gene: TRBJ2-1
V gene: TRBV29-1
CDR3 protein: SVEEGQGVTEQF

clone size: -
CDR3 length: 11
J gene: TRBJ2-5
V gene: TRBV7-3
CDR3 protein: ASSSDRGQTQY

clone size: -
CDR3 length: 13
J gene: TRBJ2-7
V gene: TRBV3-1/TRBV3-2
CDR3 protein: ASSQNLAVSYEQY

clone size: -
CDR3 length: 12
J gene: TRBJ2-1
V gene: TRBV19
CDR3 protein: ASSRLAGYNEQF

clone size: few
CDR3 length: 14
J gene: TRBJ2-2
V gene: TRBV5-5
CDR3 protein: ASSLGKRKNTGELF

clone size: -
CDR3 length: 17
J gene: TRBJ2-3
V gene: TRBV6-1
CDR3 protein: ASSVKIAGGKGGTDTQY

clone size: -
CDR3 length: 12
J gene: TRBJ2-7
V gene: TRBV7-9
CDR3 protein: ASSLTGGLDEQY

clone size: -
CDR3 length: 14
J gene: TRBJ2-3
V gene: TRBV7-2
CDR3 protein: ASSYAGGGLTDTQY

clone size: -
CDR3 length: 13
J gene: TRBJ2-3
V gene: TRBV4-2
CDR3 protein: ASSQAGSRTDTQY

clone size: once
CDR3 length: 12
J gene: TRBJ1-6
V gene: TRBV5-1
CDR3 protein: ASSGSTYNSPLH

clone size: once
CDR3 length: 13
J gene: TRBJ2-2
V gene: TRBV6-5
CDR3 protein: ASSSVRLNTGELF

clone size: -
CDR3 length: 10
J gene: TRBJ2-7
V gene: TRBV2
CDR3 protein: ASSGSSYEQY

clone size: -
CDR3 length: 13
J gene: TRBJ2-7
V gene: TRBV5-8
CDR3 protein: ASSLIGGHTYEQY

clone size: -
CDR3 length: 13
J gene: TRBJ1-1
V gene: TRBV2
CDR3 protein: ASSEFDNSNTEAF

clone size: -
CDR3 length: 13
J gene: TRBJ2-7
V gene: TRBV7-2
CDR3 protein: ASSPAPGQQYEQY

clone size: -
CDR3 length: 12
J gene: TRBJ1-4
V gene: TRBV19
CDR3 protein: AREKGATNEKLF

clone size: -
CDR3 length: 12
J gene: TRBJ2-3
V gene: TRBV6-5
CDR3 protein: ASSPGVVTDTQY

clone size: -
CDR3 length: 12
J gene: TRBJ1-2
V gene: TRBV14
CDR3 protein: ASSLLGTNYGYT

clone size: -
CDR3 length: 12
J gene: TRBJ1-1
V gene: TRBV28
CDR3 protein: ASSLGGLGAVAF

clone size: -
CDR3 length: 12
J gene: TRBJ1-1
V gene: TRBV7-2
CDR3 protein: ASSLWGLNTEAF

clone size: -
CDR3 length: 10
J gene: TRBJ2-3
V gene: TRBV28
CDR3 protein: ATSGDTDTQY

clone size: few
CDR3 length: 12
J gene: TRBJ2-1
V gene: TRBV7-9
CDR3 protein: ASSFEPVGNEQF

clone size: -
CDR3 length: 12
J gene: TRBJ2-3
V gene: TRBV28
CDR3 protein: ASRTNLGSDTQY

clone size: -
CDR3 length: 11
J gene: TRBJ2-1
V gene: TRBV29-1
CDR3 protein: SGQRTGYDEQF

clone size: -
CDR3 length: 14
J gene: TRBJ2-1
V gene: TRBV11-3
CDR3 protein: ASSLDGASGNNEQF

clone size: -
CDR3 length: 13
J gene: TRBJ1-5
V gene: TRBV28
CDR3 protein: ASSPTGSGNQPQH

clone size: once
CDR3 length: 10
J gene: TRBJ2-7
V gene: TRBV2
CDR3 protein: ASSENKYEQY

clone size: -
CDR3 length: 12
J gene: TRBJ2-2
V gene: TRBV6-6
CDR3 protein: ASSYSILAGELF

clone size: -
CDR3 length: 16
J gene: TRBJ2-1
V gene: TRBV11-3
CDR3 protein: ASSLAGTSGGGLDEQF

clone size: -
CDR3 length: 13
J gene: TRBJ1-2
V gene: TRBV7-8
CDR3 protein: ASSLRAGASRGYT

clone size: -
CDR3 length: 14
J gene: TRBJ1-4
V gene: TRBV6-6
CDR3 protein: ASSYGETGPDEKLF

clone size: few
CDR3 length: 12
J gene: TRBJ1-3
V gene: TRBV9
CDR3 protein: ASSTQLSGNTIY

clone size: -
CDR3 length: 12
J gene: TRBJ2-1
V gene: TRBV5-1
CDR3 protein: ASSLEIWGNEQF